This T cell receptor beta chain was captured in a study of blood T cells in healthy people across ages. As for the study in general: In model experiments, template switching was able to capture about one barcoded beta molecule for every two T cells that were present.

The study recruited healthy Caucasian donors from Russia who were aged about 6 to 90. Using a J-beta primer mix together with a sample-barcoded 5' primer, a second PCR was run for roughly 7 to 12 cycles. TCRdb fed the 5' RACE reads into MiXCR, producing one record per CDR3 protein. The sample shows approximately 1.5 million distinct CDR3 sequences, around 35% of them seen only once. V was shortened by 3 bases and J by 3 bases, with 20 bases between the two germline ends. The germline V gene encodes CDR1 SGHTA and CDR2 FQGNSA. The CDR3 consists of 17 residues. The genes are TRBV7-2 and TRBJ2-5; D is unresolved. The sample consisted of blood. The sequence came from a woman in her twenties or thirties in good health. CDR3 bases: TGTGCCAGCAGCTTCCCCCCGGGCGACCAATGGAAAGAGACCCAGTACTTC. It translates to CASSFPPGDQWKETQYF. Full variable domain (outside the CDR3, taken from reference TRBV7-2 and TRBJ2-5): GAGVSQSPSNKVTEKGKDVELRCDPISGHTALYWYRQSLGQGLEFLIYFQGNSAPDKSGLPSDRFSAERTGGSVSTLTIQRTQQEDSAVYLCASSFPPGDQWKETQYFGPGTRLLVL.